This TCR beta chain was identified during a study of blood T cell repertoires in COVID-19. Study-wide context: Researchers got acute and convalescent COVID-19 samples from the United States, Italy and Spain. In each case, the material was cDNA or gDNA derived from T cells, B-cell-depleted T cells, or PBMCs.

In the authors' methods: Reference gene primer amplification gave nucleated cell count estimates. Produced via immunoSEQ multiplex PCR; TCRdb's table is partial and in-frame only. V and J calls plus clone size are reproduced from that table; the DNA served to infer D and trimming. The sample contains 90,000 to 140,000 clones, roughly 80% of which appear only once. The ends were cut back, 3 bases at V and 10 bases at J, with 12 bases in the middle. CDR3 length equals 11 residues. Germline V gene sequence: CDR1 DFQATT, CDR2 SNEGSKA (reference sequence). The chain joins TRBV20-1 to TRBJ2-5; D might be TRBD1 (6 bases). This sequence originates from a woman older than 75 with acute or convalescent COVID-19. The sequenced sample consisted of peripheral blood. CDR3 sequence (DNA): TGCAGTGCTAGGACAGGTGGGAACCAGTACTTC. Encoded protein: CSARTGGNQYF.